A selection of T cell receptor beta chains follows, all from one sample in a study of blood T cell repertoires in COVID-19. The table came from immunoSEQ multiplex PCR; TCRdb's copy has only in-frame clones and leaves some out. The profile shows about 230,000 clones, roughly 90% of them singletons. The sequenced sample consisted of peripheral blood. The receptor source for this set is a woman aged 55-70 years with acute or convalescent COVID-19. Both conserved end residues are part of each CDR3. Fields, in order: CDR3 protein, CDR3 DNA, J gene, clone size, D gene, V gene. The D gene is left open where the match is weak. For some rows the clone size is stated as once, few or many, or as a class when expanded; others skip it.

CDR3: CASSLVQGSGTEAFF; DNA: TGCGCCAGCAGCTTGGTTCAGGGGTCGGGAACTGAAGCTTTCTTT; J: TRBJ1-1; size: .; D: .; V: TRBV5-1
CDR3: CATSRDPGVVYGYTF; DNA: TGTGCCACCAGCAGAGATCCGGGGGTGGTCTATGGCTACACCTTC; J: TRBJ1-2; size: .; D: .; V: TRBV15
CDR3: CATSGGTGDPPLHF; DNA: TGTGCCACCAGTGGCGGGACAGGGGATCCACCCCTCCACTTT; J: TRBJ1-6; size: .; D: TRBD1; V: TRBV24-1
CDR3: CASRLSAGGIYEQYF; DNA: TGTGCCAGTAGGCTCTCGGCGGGGGGAATATACGAGCAGTACTTC; J: TRBJ2-7; size: .; D: TRBD2; V: TRBV19
CDR3: CASSYDRSRETQYF; DNA: TGTGCCAGCAGTTACGACAGAAGTAGAGAGACCCAGTACTTC; J: TRBJ2-5; size: .; D: .; V: TRBV6-5
CDR3: CASYWDRENTEAFF; DNA: TGCGCCAGCTACTGGGACAGGGAGAACACTGAAGCTTTCTTT; J: TRBJ1-1; size: .; D: TRBD1; V: TRBV10-2
CDR3: CAIRTGQLNTEAFF; DNA: TGTGCCATCAGGACGGGACAGCTGAACACTGAAGCTTTCTTT; J: TRBJ1-1; size: few; D: TRBD1; V: TRBV10-3
CDR3: CASSLGTGSLSSPLHF; DNA: TGTGCCAGCAGCTTAGGGACAGGGAGTCTATCTTCACCCCTCCACTTT; J: TRBJ1-6; size: .; D: TRBD1; V: TRBV11-2
CDR3: CASKRLAGLSGANVLTF; DNA: TGCGCCAGCAAGCGACTAGCGGGCCTCTCTGGGGCCAACGTCCTGACTTTC; J: TRBJ2-6; size: .; D: TRBD2; V: TRBV5-1
CDR3: CASSRGTGGSYEQYF; DNA: TGTGCCAGCAGCCGAGGGACAGGTGGGTCCTACGAGCAGTACTTC; J: TRBJ2-7; size: once; D: TRBD1; V: TRBV5-5
CDR3: CASSLEAQGRGYTF; DNA: TGTGCCAGCAGTTTAGAGGCACAGGGTCGCGGCTACACCTTC; J: TRBJ1-2; size: .; D: .; V: TRBV28
CDR3: CASSIQGAMNTEAFF; DNA: TGTGCCAGTAGTATCCAGGGGGCAATGAACACTGAAGCTTTCTTT; J: TRBJ1-1; size: .; D: TRBD1; V: TRBV19
CDR3: CASAGTYYGDYGYTF; DNA: TGTGCCAGCGCCGGGACATACTACGGAGACTATGGCTACACCTTC; J: TRBJ1-2; size: .; D: .; V: TRBV19
CDR3: CATSRLGLAGGGDTQYF; DNA: TGTGCCACCAGCAGATTAGGTTTAGCGGGAGGGGGAGATACGCAGTATTTT; J: TRBJ2-3; size: .; D: TRBD2; V: TRBV15
CDR3: CASSQAGTGGNQPQHF; DNA: TGTGCCAGCAGCCAAGCCGGGACAGGGGGCAATCAGCCCCAGCATTTT; J: TRBJ1-5; size: .; D: TRBD1; V: TRBV3-1/TRBV3-2
CDR3: CASSNRYSNQPQHF; DNA: TGTGCCAGTAGTAATAGATATAGCAATCAGCCCCAGCATTTT; J: TRBJ1-5; size: .; D: .; V: TRBV19
CDR3: CASGRGWGESSGANVLTF; DNA: TGTGCCAGCGGACGAGGGTGGGGGGAAAGCTCTGGGGCCAACGTCCTGACTTTC; J: TRBJ2-6; size: .; D: .; V: TRBV27
CDR3: CASKRELNTEAFF; DNA: TGCGCCAGCAAGCGGGAACTGAACACTGAAGCTTTCTTT; J: TRBJ1-1; size: .; D: .; V: TRBV10-1
CDR3: CASRVVGTGVSPLHF; DNA: TGTGCCAGCAGGGTGGTCGGGACAGGGGTCTCACCCCTCCACTTT; J: TRBJ1-6; size: .; D: TRBD1; V: TRBV6-5
CDR3: CASSQLRLAGGSTGELFF; DNA: TGTGCCAGCAGCCAACTCCGGCTAGCGGGGGGGAGCACCGGGGAGCTGTTTTTT; J: TRBJ2-2; size: .; D: TRBD2; V: TRBV3-1/TRBV3-2
CDR3: CASSLGGRWQGGDGYTF; DNA: TGTGCCAGCAGTTTAGGTGGTCGATGGCAGGGGGGTGATGGCTACACCTTC; J: TRBJ1-2; size: .; D: TRBD1; V: TRBV28
CDR3: CASSYSPGASYEQYF; DNA: TGTGCCAGCAGTTACTCGCCAGGGGCCTCCTACGAGCAGTACTTC; J: TRBJ2-7; size: few; D: .; V: TRBV6-5
CDR3: CASSLDRAVGYTF; DNA: TGTGCCAGCAGCTTGGACAGGGCGGTCGGCTACACCTTC; J: TRBJ1-2; size: .; D: .; V: TRBV5-4
CDR3: CASSFEAARGPGEQFF; DNA: TGTGCCAGCAGTTTCGAAGCGGCACGGGGTCCAGGTGAGCAGTTCTTC; J: TRBJ2-1; size: .; D: .; V: TRBV27
CDR3: CASSMDPLQGYKGNSPLHF; DNA: TGTGCCAGTAGTATGGACCCTCTCCAGGGTTACAAAGGAAATTCACCCCTCCACTTT; J: TRBJ1-6; size: .; D: .; V: TRBV19